Detailed here is one T cell receptor beta chain. Its antigen is currently unknown. Other DNA sequences in this specimen translate into the identical CDR3. The germline gives CDR1 LNHNV, CDR2 YYDKDF (reference sequence). This CDR3 contains 13 residues. Trimming pared 5 bases from V and 2 bases from J, leaving 10 bases between. The data were taken from a study of shared clonotypes between healthy human individuals. Study-level background: Donors, aged 18 to 49, were a couple of women and three men. Broader study findings: Non-shared clonotypes showed lower generation probabilities than clonotypes common to all four donors.

Profiled with immunoSEQ multiplex PCR; TCRdb holds only in-frame clones, not every one. Of roughly 1.4 million clones detected, about 98.5% appear once; the ten largest clones hold under 0.45%. The chain uses TRBV15 and TRBJ2-7; a weak D match, TRBD1 (6 bases). Input material: naive CD4+ T cells sorted from blood. Subset in this sample: CD45RA+ positively selected. This sequence was found in a man aged 30 to 45 in good health. The chain's CDR3 is CATSRDKTYEQYF. The CDR3 DNA sequence: TGTGCCACCAGCCGGGACAAGACCTACGAGCAGTACTTC.